The 15 T cell receptor beta chains below all came from one sample that was sequenced in a study of T cell responses to AZD1222 COVID-19 vaccine. TCRdb's table, derived via immunoSEQ multiplex PCR, lists solely in-frame clones and lacks some. The sample has over 110,000 clones, roughly nine tenths seen once. Sequenced here: peripheral blood, sampled 28 days after the second AZD1222 dose. Source of these receptors: an adult who received the AZD1222 COVID-19 vaccine.

The chain uses TRBV5-1 and TRBJ2-3, with 10 bases matching TRBD2. There are 16 residues in the CDR3. Looked up from germline, CDR1 is SGHRS and CDR2 is YFSETQ. J lost 2 bases, V lost 4 bases, and 7 bases had no gene match. CDR3 in DNA: TGCGCCAGCAGCACCTCTAGCGGGGGAGTCACAGATACGCAGTATTTT. Its translation is CASSTSSGGVTDTQYF.

The V gene is TRBV7-3, the J gene TRBJ1-1; D remains unclear. Germline V gene lookup returns CDR1 SGHTA and CDR2 FQGTGA. Trimming left V 1 base short and J 6 bases short, with 12 bases between. This CDR3 region has 14 residues. The CDR3 region is CASSLRPLAAEAFF. CDR3 sequence (DNA): TGTGCCAGCAGCTTAAGGCCGTTGGCCGCTGAAGCTTTCTTT.

V and J are TRBV6-2 or TRBV6-3 and TRBJ2-3; D ambiguous. Trimming shortened V by 0 bases and J by 5 bases, and 12 bases separated the two germline ends. CDR3 length: 15 residues. The germline gives CDR1 MNHEY, CDR2 SVGEGT. This CDR3 reads CASSYSIGGLDTQYF. In DNA form, the CDR3 reads TGTGCCAGCAGTTACTCGATCGGCGGTCTAGATACGCAGTATTTT.

V is TRBV30 and J is TRBJ1-2; 9 bases line up with TRBD1. CDR3 length: 15 amino acids. V shed 2 bases, J shed 0 bases, and the junction held 4 bases outside the gene matches. Germline V gives CDR1 GTSNPN, CDR2 SVGIG (reference sequence). The CDR3 coding sequence is TGTGCCTGGAGTTCTACAGGGGGCCCTAACTATGGCTACACCTTC. Encoded protein: CAWSSTGGPNYGYTF.

This chain connects TRBV6-1 to TRBJ2-1, with 9 bases that match TRBD2. This CDR3 has 17 amino acids. With V trimmed by 3 bases and J by 7 bases, 13 bases remained unmatched. Germline V gene lookup returns CDR1 MNHNS and CDR2 SASEGT. This CDR3 reads CASSETLRAGGLNEQFF. In DNA, the CDR3 is TGTGCCAGCAGTGAGACCCTCCGGGCGGGAGGGTTGAATGAGCAGTTCTTC.

This chain uses TRBV2 with TRBJ2-6; no reliable D call. Between the trimmed V and J ends, which lost 2 bases and 0 bases, there was a span of 8 bases. CDR3 length equals 16 residues. Per germline, CDR1 SNHLY and CDR2 FYNNEI. The CDR3 here is CASSEYRASGANVLTF. The CDR3 DNA reads TGTGCCAGCAGTGAATATAGGGCCTCTGGGGCCAACGTCCTGACTTTC. The full variable domain, in which reference TRBV2 and TRBJ2-6 provide the parts outside the CDR3, is EPEVTQTPSHQVTQMGQEVILRCVPISNHLYFYWYRQILGQKVEFLVSFYNNEISEKSEIFDDQFSVERPDGSNFTLKIRSTKLEDSAMYFCASSEYRASGANVLTFGAGSRLTVL.

The CDR3 DNA is TGTGCCAGCAGCCCCCAGGGGGGTGGAGGCACTGAAGCTTTCTTT. It encodes CASSPQGGGGTEAFF. The V and J genes are TRBV7-2 and TRBJ1-1; the match to TRBD1 covers 7 bases. Per germline, CDR1 SGHTA and CDR2 FQGNSA. This CDR3 is built from 15 residues. The V segment lost 5 bases and the J segment 4 bases; nucleotides outside the gene matches: 10.

This chain connects TRBV6-2 or TRBV6-3 to TRBJ2-2; D perhaps matches TRBD2 (5 bases). The V end was cut by 3 bases, the J end by 0 bases, with 11 bases between. The CDR3 has 16 residues. Germline V gene lookup returns CDR1 MNHEY and CDR2 SVGEGT. The CDR3 reads CASSYSARANTGELFF. The CDR3 DNA follows: TGTGCCAGCAGTTATAGCGCCAGAGCGAACACCGGGGAGCTGTTTTTT.

The V call is TRBV3-1 (or the pseudogene TRBV3-2), the J call TRBJ2-5; D gene unclear. V shed 1 base and J shed 6 bases, with 6 bases lying between them. The CDR3 has 12 amino acids. CDR1 and CDR2 from the germline V gene are LGHDT and YNNKEL (reference sequence). CDR3 amino acids: CASSQGRKTQYF. Written as DNA, the CDR3 is TGTGCCAGCAGCCAAGGAAGAAAGACCCAGTACTTC.

V and J are TRBV12-1 and TRBJ2-2. TRBV12-1 is flagged as a pseudogene. The CDR3 is 21 residues long. The CDR3 spells CASSFVFRWSWAGKNTGELFF. The CDR3 DNA reads TGTGCCAGCAGCTTTGTTTTTCGGTGGAGTTGGGCAGGAAAGAACACCGGGGAGCTGTTTTTT.

This rearrangement joins TRBV6-2 or TRBV6-3 to TRBJ1-1, with 7 bases lining up with TRBD1. CDR3 length: 14 amino acids. The junction had 1 base not matched to a gene; V was cut back by 2 bases and J by 1 base. Germline lookup yields CDR1 MNHEY and CDR2 SVGEGT. The CDR3 loop reads CASSYPGGNTEAFF. The CDR3 DNA reads TGTGCCAGCAGTTACCCAGGGGGGAACACTGAAGCTTTCTTT.

The genes are TRBV4-2 and TRBJ2-7; 12 bases align to TRBD2. Germline V gene sequence: CDR1 LGHNA, CDR2 YNFKEQ. The CDR3 is made up of 16 amino acids. V lost 5 bases, J lost 5 bases, and 10 bases stayed unmatched. Here the CDR3 reads CASSDSTSGSTHEQYF. DNA of the CDR3: TGTGCCAGCAGCGATTCGACTAGCGGGAGCACCCACGAGCAGTACTTC.

The rearrangement joins TRBV11-2 to TRBJ1-1, with D maybe TRBD1 (6 bases). Germline-derived CDR1 and CDR2 are SGHAT and FQNNGV. CDR3 size: 13 residues. Trimming shortened V by 10 bases and J by 1 base, and 13 bases separated the two germline ends. This CDR3 reads CAIKSGQNTEAFF. CDR3 DNA: TGTGCCATCAAATCGGGACAGAACACTGAAGCTTTCTTT.

The V and J genes are TRBV3-1 (or the pseudogene TRBV3-2) and TRBJ1-4, with D tentatively TRBD1 (5 bases). Germline CDR1 reads LGHDT; CDR2 reads YNNKEL (reference sequence). The CDR3 is 14 residues long. V lost 7 bases, J lost 2 bases, and 11 bases lay in between. The CDR3 spells CASNSGLTNEKLFF. In DNA, the CDR3 is TGTGCCAGCAACTCAGGGCTGACTAATGAAAAACTGTTTTTT.

The chain combines TRBV10-2 with TRBJ1-1; TRBD1 matches at 7 bases. The CDR3 is made up of 13 amino acids. In germline, CDR1 is WSHSY, CDR2 SAAADI. V lost 8 bases, J lost 4 bases, and 7 bases stayed unmatched. The CDR3 nucleotides are TGCGCCAGCTCCCTAGGACAGGCCACTGAAGCTTTCTTT. It encodes CASSLGQATEAFF.